One sample yielded the 20 T cell receptor beta chains listed below, sequenced in a study of T-cell reconstitution after alpha-beta-depleted transplantation in children. Unique molecular identifiers were incorporated into the prepared TCRbeta library. A single record per CDR3 protein comes from TCRdb applying MiXCR to the PCR reads. The sample yields about 870,000 distinct CDR3 sequences, approximately 15% seen once. The specimen was PBMCs, mostly from graft donor cells, collected 360 days after TCRalphabeta/CD19-depleted stem cell transplant. Every receptor here comes from a male patient between 10 and 17 years old who had a stem cell transplant for acute lymphoblastic leukemia, so the T cells may come from the graft donor.

This clonotype has only a few counts. This chain joins TRBV7-9 and TRBJ1-1, with 9 positions matching TRBD1. The trim removed 1 base at V and 5 bases at J, leaving 11 bases unmatched. Germline CDR1 and CDR2: SEHNR and FQNEAQ (reference sequence). The CDR3 length is 17 residues. CDR3 DNA sequence: TGTGCCAGCAGCTTAGTCTTTTGGACAGGGGTAGGTACTGAAGCTTTCTTT. Its protein is CASSLVFWTGVGTEAFF.

The sample holds a few counts of this clonotype. The rearrangement uses TRBV4-1 and TRBJ2-7; D remains ambiguous. CDR1 and CDR2 from the germline V gene are MGHRA and YSYEKL. The CDR3 is 15 amino acids. Trimming took 6 bases from V and 1 from J, leaving 16 bases between them. CDR3 sequence: CASRKGPVPSYEQYF. CDR3 nucleotide sequence: TGCGCCAGCAGAAAGGGCCCAGTCCCATCCTACGAGCAGTACTTC.

V and J are TRBV4-1 and TRBJ2-4, with 10 nucleotides matching TRBD1. This CDR3 contains 20 residues. Looked up from germline, CDR1 is MGHRA and CDR2 is YSYEKL. Trimming removed 5 bases from V and 0 bases from J; junction bases left unmatched: 16. For the CDR3, the DNA is TGCGCCAGCAGCGGACTTCCCGGGACAGGGGACATACTAGCCAAAAACATTCAGTACTTC. It codes for CASSGLPGTGDILAKNIQYF.

This clonotype occurred a few times. V usage is TRBV15 and J usage is TRBJ2-7; 8 nucleotides match TRBD1. Germline CDR1 and CDR2: LNHNV and YYDKDF (reference sequence). The CDR3 runs to 16 residues. After removal of 0 bases from V and 2 bases from J, the junction contained 6 bases not matched to a gene. The CDR3 is CATSRDPGGATYEQYF. For the CDR3, the DNA is TGTGCCACCAGCAGAGATCCAGGGGGCGCAACCTACGAGCAGTACTTC.

The chain recombines TRBV7-3 with TRBJ2-1; TRBD2 matches at 11 bases. Germline CDR1 and CDR2: SGHTA and FQGTGA. This CDR3 comprises 19 residues. Trimming removed 5 bases from V and 0 bases from J; junction bases left unmatched: 12. The CDR3 protein is CASSVTGTSGLSSYNEQFF. As DNA, the CDR3 is TGTGCCAGCAGCGTGACCGGGACTAGCGGACTAAGCTCCTACAATGAGCAGTTCTTC.

This clonotype occurred a few times. J is TRBJ2-7 and V is TRBV5-1; no firm D call. Germline V gene sequence: CDR1 SGHRS, CDR2 YFSETQ. The CDR3 covers 14 residues. V lost 4 bases, J lost 1 base, and 12 bases lay in between. The CDR3 nucleotides are TGCGCCAGCAGCGGTCCGGACGGGTCCTACGAGCAGTACTTC. Encoded protein: CASSGPDGSYEQYF.

The chain uses TRBV30 and TRBJ2-1; 10 bases line up with TRBD2. Looked up from germline, CDR1 is GTSNPN and CDR2 is SVGIG (reference sequence). The V segment lost 5 bases and the J segment 10 bases; nucleotides outside the gene matches: 11. There are 14 residues in the CDR3. The CDR3 region has the DNA TGTGCCTGGGGTGGACTAGCGGAGTTCCTGGAGCAGTTCTTC. This codes for CAWGGLAEFLEQFF.

This clonotype was seen more than once but under ten times. The chain links TRBV4-2 to TRBJ2-1; D remains unclear. V lost 4 bases and J lost 3, with 13 bases in between. The germline gives CDR1 LGHNA, CDR2 YNFKEQ. The CDR3 runs 15 residues. CDR3 nucleotides: TGTGCCAGCAGCCCAAGGGCGGCAAGCTACAATGAGCAGTTCTTC. This sequence encodes CASSPRAASYNEQFF.

The rearrangement links TRBV5-5 to TRBJ2-7; 9 positions agree with TRBD1. Germline V gives CDR1 SGHKS, CDR2 YYEKEE (reference sequence). Trimming removed 1 base from V and 6 bases from J; junction bases left unmatched: 5. The CDR3 consists of 14 residues. CDR3 in DNA: TGTGCCAGCAGCTTGACCACAGGGGGCGGCGAGCAGTACTTC. Translation gives CASSLTTGGGEQYF. Filled out from reference TRBV5-5 and TRBJ2-7, the complete variable domain reads DAGVTQSPTHLIKTRGQQVTLRCSPISGHKSVSWYQQVLGQGPQFIFQYYEKEERGRGNFPDRFSARQFPNYSSELNVNALLLGDSALYLCASSLTTGGGEQYFGPGTRLTVT.

This clonotype has only a few counts. V and J are TRBV15 and TRBJ2-1; 10 nucleotides align to TRBD2. This CDR3 region has 16 residues. Germline V CDR1 and CDR2: LNHNV, YYDKDF (reference sequence). Trimming took 0 bases from V and 7 from J; bases not matched to a gene: 6. The CDR3 is CATSRDWTSGINEQFF. For the CDR3, the DNA is TGTGCCACCAGCAGAGATTGGACTAGCGGAATAAATGAGCAGTTCTTC.

This clonotype has more than one count but fewer than ten. The chain combines TRBV12-3 or TRBV12-4 with TRBJ2-1; 9 nucleotides agree with TRBD1. CDR3 length: 15 residues. V gave up 6 bases and J gave up 5 bases; unmatched junction bases: 8. The CDR3 DNA is TGTGCCAGCAGGGGATGGGACAGGGCCCACAATGAGCAGTTCTTC. As protein: CASRGWDRAHNEQFF.

This clonotype was detected many times. The chain has TRBV18 and TRBJ2-7, with D hard to call. Trimming took 8 bases from V and 4 from J, leaving 9 bases between them. Germline CDR1 and CDR2: KGHSH and LQKENI. The CDR3 covers 11 residues. The CDR3 loop is CASSPGYEQYF. The DNA of the CDR3 is TGTGCCAGCAGTCCCGGGTACGAGCAGTACTTC.

This clonotype was picked up many times. The chain joins TRBV7-2 to TRBJ2-5; possible D gene TRBD1, 5 bases. Germline V gives CDR1 SGHTA, CDR2 FQGNSA. The V gene lost 2 bases and the J gene lost 2 bases, with 12 bases spanning the gap. The CDR3 has 15 amino acids. The CDR3 is CASSLSGQEQETQYF. The DNA of the CDR3 is TGTGCCAGCAGCTTATCAGGGCAGGAGCAAGAGACCCAGTACTTC. Based on the CDR3 plus reference TRBV7-2 and TRBJ2-5, the full variable domain is GAGVSQSPSNKVTEKGKDVELRCDPISGHTALYWYRQSLGQGLEFLIYFQGNSAPDKSGLPSDRFSAERTGGSVSTLTIQRTQQEDSAVYLCASSLSGQEQETQYFGPGTRLLVL.

This clonotype has only a few counts. The genes are TRBV4-1 and TRBJ2-7; unclear D gene. The CDR3 runs 12 residues. Trimming removed 2 bases at V and 3 bases at J, with 5 bases between. CDR1 MGHRA and CDR2 YSYEKL come from the germline V gene. CDR3 in amino acids: CASSQNNYEQYF. In DNA form, the CDR3 reads TGCGCCAGCAGCCAAAACAACTACGAGCAGTACTTC.

This clonotype was recorded a few times. V gene TRBV4-2 combines with J gene TRBJ2-1; 7 bases are a match to TRBD2. This CDR3 spans 15 amino acids. Looked up from germline, CDR1 is LGHNA and CDR2 is YNFKEQ. Trimming removed 0 bases from V and 7 bases from J; junction bases left unmatched: 6. Written as DNA, the CDR3 is TGTGCCAGCAGCCAAGATCACGGGAGGCTGAATGAGCAGTTCTTC. Residues: CASSQDHGRLNEQFF.

This sequence joins TRBV5-5 and TRBJ1-2, with a tentative D call TRBD1 (6 bases). Germline CDR1 is SGHKS and CDR2 is YYEKEE (reference sequence). The CDR3 has 16 residues. V was trimmed by 4 bases and J by 4 bases, leaving 20 bases between them. The CDR3 is CASSRRDIELFYGYTF. The DNA of the CDR3 is TGTGCCAGCAGCCGCCGGGACATAGAACTGTTCTATGGCTACACCTTC.

This chain connects TRBV6-1 to TRBJ2-1; D is perhaps TRBD1 (6 bases). V lost 6 bases to trimming and J lost 7 bases, with 16 bases between them. The CDR3 has 14 residues. Germline-derived CDR1 and CDR2 are MNHNS and SASEGT. The CDR3 DNA sequence: TGTGCCAGCAGCCTATACATCACAGGGAATGAGCAGTTCTTC. It yields the protein CASSLYITGNEQFF.

The chain combines TRBV5-1 with TRBJ2-6; 10 nucleotides match TRBD1. Looked up from germline, CDR1 is SGHRS and CDR2 is YFSETQ. V was pared by 1 base and J by 0 bases, with 7 bases of the junction left unmatched. This CDR3 comprises 19 residues. DNA for the CDR3: TGCGCCAGCAGCTTGTATCCGGACAGGGGGATCTCTGGGGCCAACGTCCTGACTTTC. Residues: CASSLYPDRGISGANVLTF.

In its sample, this clonotype was seen many times. The gene calls are TRBV12-3 or TRBV12-4 and TRBJ2-5; TRBD2 matches 13 bases. With 5 bases clipped from V and 5 bases from J, the junction kept 5 bases outside the gene matches. CDR3 length: 15 amino acids. DNA for the CDR3: TGTGCCAGCAGTCCGGGACTAGCGGGAACGGAGACCCAGTACTTC. It translates to CASSPGLAGTETQYF.

This rearrangement joins TRBV5-1 to TRBJ1-5; 8 nucleotides agree with TRBD1. This CDR3 region has 15 residues. The germline gives CDR1 SGHRS, CDR2 YFSETQ. J gave up 6 bases and V 3 bases, and 8 bases lay outside the gene matches. CDR3 coding DNA: TGCGCCAGCAGCTATATTCCGGGACAGGCTCAGCCCCAGCATTTT. It codes for CASSYIPGQAQPQHF.